This T cell receptor (beta chain) was sequenced during a study of cytomegalovirus exposure and HLA in healthy donors. PCR was performed using 60 Vbeta and 13 Jbeta primers. Clones were sequenced by immunoSEQ multiplex PCR, and TCRdb holds only the in-frame ones, with some missing. The repertoire includes around 97,000 clones, about 81% of them detected once, and 4.5% to 5.5% sits in the top ten. The germline V and J ends were trimmed by 6 bases and 4 bases, with 8 bases remaining between them. Germline V gives CDR1 MNHNS, CDR2 SASEGT. This CDR3 region has 12 residues. This clonotype was sampled from a man in his forties or fifties in good health and CMV-seropositive. Sequencing was done on a sample of PBMCs. V usage is TRBV6-1 and J usage is TRBJ2-3; no firm D call. The CDR3 nucleotides read TGTGCCAGCAGAGTTAGCCCAGATACGCAGTATTTT. Amino acids: CASRVSPDTQYF.